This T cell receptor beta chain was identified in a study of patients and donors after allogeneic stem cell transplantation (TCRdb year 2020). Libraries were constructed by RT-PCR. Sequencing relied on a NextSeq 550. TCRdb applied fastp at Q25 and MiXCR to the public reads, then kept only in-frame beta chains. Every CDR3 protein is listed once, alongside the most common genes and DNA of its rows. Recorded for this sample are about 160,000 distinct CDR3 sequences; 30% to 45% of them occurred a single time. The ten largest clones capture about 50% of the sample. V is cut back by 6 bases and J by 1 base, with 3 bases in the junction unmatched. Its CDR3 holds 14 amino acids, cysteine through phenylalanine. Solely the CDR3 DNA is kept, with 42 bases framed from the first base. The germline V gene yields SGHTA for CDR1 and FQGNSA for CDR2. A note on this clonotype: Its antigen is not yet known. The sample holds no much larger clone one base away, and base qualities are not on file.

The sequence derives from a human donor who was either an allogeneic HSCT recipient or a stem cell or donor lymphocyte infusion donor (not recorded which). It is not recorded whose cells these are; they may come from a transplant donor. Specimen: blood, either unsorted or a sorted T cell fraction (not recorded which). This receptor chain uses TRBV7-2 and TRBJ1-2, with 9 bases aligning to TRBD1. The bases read TGTGCCAGCAGGGAGACAGGGGGTAACTATGGCTACACCTTC. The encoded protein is CASRETGGNYGYTF.